The 27 T cell receptor beta chains presented below share a single source sample, sequenced in a study of shared clonotypes between healthy human individuals. Using immunoSEQ multiplex PCR, the repertoire was profiled, and TCRdb retains in-frame clones only, with some absent. Found here are approximately 1.4 million clones, around 98% of them singletons; the top ten hold 0.4% to 0.45%. Sequencing was done on a sample of naive CD4+ T cells sorted from blood. Subset meaning: CD45RA+ positively selected. These receptors were taken from a man aged 30 to 39 in good health.

In this sample, this clone turned up once. The chain has TRBV6-1 and TRBJ1-2; weak D call: TRBD1 (5 bases). V shed 4 bases and J shed 4 bases, with 16 bases lying between them. Germline CDR1 reads MNHNS; CDR2 reads SASEGT. The CDR3 sequence is 15 residues long. Written as DNA, the CDR3 is TGTGCCAGCAGTGGAGCCGGGACGATTGGCTATGGCTACACCTTC. It is translated as CASSGAGTIGYGYTF.

CDR3 amino acids: CASSPVGGAYEQYF. The CDR3 DNA is TGTGCCAGCAGCCCCGTGGGGGGGGCCTACGAGCAGTACTTC. The V gene is TRBV12-1, the J gene TRBJ2-7; whether TRBD2, the table's D call, matches the DNA was not checked. TRBV12-1 is a recognized pseudogene. CDR3 length: 14 amino acids.

The chain uses TRBV14 and TRBJ2-7, with a weak D call TRBD1 (5 bases). Germline V gene sequence: CDR1 SGHDN, CDR2 FVKESK. With 2 bases removed from V and 1 base from J, the gap between germline ends came to 9 bases. The CDR3 sequence is 14 residues long. CDR3 sequence (DNA): TGTGCCAGCAGCCAATTTCAGGGATCCTACGAGCAGTACTTC. Amino acids: CASSQFQGSYEQYF. Using reference TRBV14 and TRBJ2-7 for the parts outside the CDR3, the full variable domain is EAGVTQFPSHSVIEKGQTVTLRCDPISGHDNLYWYRRVMGKEIKFLLHFVKESKQDESGMPNNRFLAERTGGTYSTLKVQPAELEDSGVYFCASSQFQGSYEQYFGPGTRLTVT.

V and J are TRBV19 and TRBJ1-2, with 8 bases aligning to TRBD1. CDR1 and CDR2 from the germline V gene are LNHDA and SQIVND (reference sequence). Trimming cost V 6 bases and J 4 bases; bases outside gene matches: 10. The CDR3 is made up of 15 amino acids. The CDR3 loop is CASREVAGTGYGYTF. The CDR3 DNA reads TGTGCCAGTAGGGAGGTGGCCGGGACAGGCTATGGCTACACCTTC.

The chain couples TRBV28 to TRBJ2-5, with 8 bases lining up with TRBD2. Per the germline V gene, CDR1 is MDHEN and CDR2 is SYDVKM. The CDR3 runs to 13 residues. V was clipped by 2 bases and J by 7 bases; unmatched bases: 3. In DNA, the CDR3 is TGTGCCAGCAGTTTAAGCCGGGAGGGGACCCAGTACTTC. Protein: CASSLSREGTQYF.

V and J are TRBV27 and TRBJ2-3; 12 bases agree with TRBD2. The CDR3 consists of 24 residues. V was pared by 0 bases and J by 1 base, with 23 bases of the junction left unmatched. The germline V gene encodes CDR1 MNHEY and CDR2 SMNVEV (reference sequence). The CDR3 sequence is CASSLSIGTGPLLAGGGRTDTQYF. CDR3 sequence (DNA): TGTGCCAGCAGTTTATCAATCGGGACAGGTCCCTTACTAGCGGGAGGAGGTCGCACAGATACGCAGTATTTT.

This chain's CDR3 is CASSSLPMSSYEQYF. DNA of the CDR3: TGTGCCAGCAGCTCGTTACCTATGAGCTCCTACGAGCAGTACTTC. The V gene is TRBV7-9, the J gene TRBJ2-7, with D uncertain. V was shortened by 4 bases and J by 0 bases, with 13 bases between the two germline ends. Germline V lookup: CDR1 SEHNR, CDR2 FQNEAQ (reference sequence). The CDR3 has 15 residues.

V is TRBV2 and J is TRBJ2-7, with unresolved D. This CDR3 is built from 13 residues. Trimming cost V 7 bases and J 7 bases, with 17 bases left between them. The germline V gene has CDR1 SNHLY and CDR2 FYNNEI. CDR3 residues: CASTNPGLAEQYF. The CDR3 coding sequence is TGTGCCAGCACCAATCCTGGGTTGGCGGAGCAGTACTTC.

About this clone itself: Other nucleotide sequences in the sample specify the same CDR3. The V gene is TRBV9, the J gene TRBJ1-3; D call uncertain. The germline V gene has CDR1 SGDLS and CDR2 YYNGEE. This CDR3 has 14 residues. Trimming cost V 2 bases and J 4 bases, with 10 bases left between them. The CDR3 coding sequence is TGTGCCAGCAGCGTCGACTTCTCCGGAAACACCATATATTTT. Translation gives CASSVDFSGNTIYF.

The CDR3 nucleotides are TGTGCCAGCAGGCCGATGGGAGGACAGTACTACAATGAGCAGTTCTTC. It is translated as CASRPMGGQYYNEQFF. V usage is TRBV5-4 and J usage is TRBJ2-1, with D perhaps given as TRBD1 or TRBD2 (6 bases each). This CDR3 spans 16 amino acids. The germline gives CDR1 SGHNT, CDR2 YYREEE (reference sequence). V dropped 5 bases and J dropped 3 bases, with 18 bases sitting between them.

The chain carries TRBV9 and TRBJ1-4; possible D gene TRBD1, 5 bases. In germline, CDR1 is SGDLS, CDR2 YYNGEE. The CDR3 consists of 16 residues. The V end was cut by 2 bases, the J end by 7 bases, with 18 bases between. The CDR3 is CASSVGTAASGEKLFF. The CDR3, as DNA: TGTGCCAGCAGCGTTGGGACGGCCGCATCTGGTGAAAAACTGTTTTTT.

The chain recombines TRBV11-1 with TRBJ2-7; 7 bases fit TRBD1. The CDR3 contains 15 residues. The J segment lost 2 bases and the V segment lost 3 bases, leaving 7 bases of the junction unmatched. Germline V gene lookup returns CDR1 SGHAT and CDR2 FQDESV (reference sequence). The DNA of the CDR3 is TGTGCCAGCAGCTTTATAGGACAGGCTACCTACGAGCAGTACTTC. Its protein is CASSFIGQATYEQYF. Using reference TRBV11-1 and TRBJ2-7 for the parts outside the CDR3, the full variable domain is EAEVAQSPRYKITEKSQAVAFWCDPISGHATLYWYRQILGQGPELLVQFQDESVVDDSQLPKDRFSAERLKGVDSTLKIQPAELGDSAMYLCASSFIGQATYEQYFGPGTRLTVT.

This clone appeared a single time. CDR3: CASSLRRQGESTGYTF. DNA of the CDR3: TGTGCCAGCAGCCTACGCCGTCAGGGAGAGTCTACTGGCTACACCTTC. V and J are TRBV5-4 and TRBJ1-2, with a possible D match to TRBD1 (5 bases). The ends were cut back, 4 bases at V and 7 bases at J, with 23 bases in the middle. This CDR3 has 16 residues. Germline V gene data show CDR1 as SGHNT and CDR2 as YYREEE (reference sequence).

V usage is TRBV28 and J usage is TRBJ2-1, with D uncertain. This CDR3 has 12 residues. Germline-derived CDR1 and CDR2 are MDHEN and SYDVKM. V was cut by 6 bases and J by 6 bases, with 9 bases left in between. As DNA, the CDR3 is TGTGCCAGCAGCACCCTCCCCAATGAGCAGTTCTTC. Encoded protein: CASSTLPNEQFF.

This clone was observed a single time. V usage is TRBV6-5 and J usage is TRBJ2-7; D possibly corresponds to TRBD1 (5 bases). V was shortened by 2 bases and J by 2 bases, with 10 bases between the two germline ends. The CDR3 contains 14 residues. The V gene's germline CDR1 is MNHEY and CDR2 SVGAGI. CDR3 coding DNA: TGTGCCAGCAGTTACAGGCAGGGCACCTACGAGCAGTACTTC. This gives the protein CASSYRQGTYEQYF.

The chain joins TRBV28 to TRBJ2-6; D call uncertain. Germline V CDR1 and CDR2: MDHEN, SYDVKM. V lost 6 bases and J lost 4, with 13 bases in between. This CDR3 contains 15 residues. CDR3 DNA: TGTGCCAGCAGCACTCACTATCCCGGGGCCAACGTCCTGACTTTC. Translating gives CASSTHYPGANVLTF. Drawing the rest from reference TRBV28 and TRBJ2-6, the complete variable domain is DVKVTQSSRYLVKRTGEKVFLECVQDMDHENMFWYRQDPGLGLRLIYFSYDVKMKEKGDIPEGYSVSREKKERFSLILESASTNQTSMYLCASSTHYPGANVLTFGAGSRLTVL.

A remark on this clone: At the DNA level, this CDR3 is encoded by other sequences in the same sample as well. The chain uses TRBV19 and TRBJ2-3; D is possibly TRBD1 or TRBD2 (5 bases each). V gave up 1 base and J gave up 6 bases, with 8 bases separating them. The CDR3 length is 13 residues. Germline CDR1 and CDR2: LNHDA and SQIVND (reference sequence). CDR3 bases: TGTGCCAGTAGTATAGGGGGGACGGATACGCAGTATTTT. Its translation: CASSIGGTDTQYF. Full variable domain (missing parts from reference TRBV19 and TRBJ2-3): DGGITQSPKYLFRKEGQNVTLSCEQNLNHDAMYWYRQDPGQGLRLIYYSQIVNDFQKGDIAEGYSVSREKKESFPLTVTSAQKNPTAFYLCASSIGGTDTQYFGPGTRLTVL.

This clone was picked up one time. This same CDR3 is encoded by further DNA sequences in the sample. This chain uses TRBV18 with TRBJ2-5; no reliable D call. The V end lost 3 bases, the J end lost 4 bases, and 6 bases lay between the germline ends. The CDR3 runs to 12 residues. Germline CDR1 KGHSH, CDR2 LQKENI. CDR3 DNA: TGTGCCAGCTCACCGAAGAGAGAGACCCAGTACTTC. Amino acids: CASSPKRETQYF.

Here the CDR3 DNA reads TGTGCCGCAAGCCTGGGTAACTATGGCTACACCTTC. Its translation: CAASLGNYGYTF. The chain has TRBV2 and TRBJ1-2; D unresolved. CDR1 is SNHLY, CDR2 FYNNEI, per germline. V lost 11 bases and J 1 base, leaving 11 bases between the germline ends. The CDR3 spans 12 residues.

This clone was found once. The chain joins TRBV29-1 to TRBJ2-2; TRBD2 matches 8 bases. CDR1 and CDR2 from the germline V gene are SQVTM and ANQGSEA. Germline trimming cut 6 bases from V and 6 bases from J; bases unmatched to any gene: 9. The length of the CDR3 is 14 residues. CDR3 loop: CSVRGLASPGELFF. For the CDR3, the DNA is TGCAGCGTACGTGGACTAGCTTCCCCCGGGGAGCTGTTTTTT.

This sequence joins TRBV18 and TRBJ1-1; possibly TRBD1 for D (5 bases). The germline gives CDR1 KGHSH, CDR2 LQKENI. The CDR3 has 15 amino acids. The V gene lost 5 bases and the J gene lost 1 base, with 14 bases spanning the gap. The CDR3 region has the DNA TGTGCCAGCTCAAACTCAGGGATGGGGAACACTGAAGCTTTCTTT. Amino acids: CASSNSGMGNTEAFF.

The CDR3: CASRRQRVWETQYF. The DNA of the CDR3 is TGTGCCAGCCGCCGACAGCGGGTCTGGGAGACCCAGTACTTC. J is TRBJ2-5 and V is TRBV9; weak D call: TRBD2 (6 bases). The CDR3 has 14 residues. The germline CDR1 and CDR2 sequences are SGDLS and YYNGEE. With 7 bases removed from V and 5 bases from J, the gap between germline ends came to 18 bases.

The J gene is TRBJ1-4, the V gene TRBV5-6; TRBD1 is a possible D gene (5 bases). The CDR3 length is 14 residues. Germline V gene data show CDR1 as SGHDT and CDR2 as YYEEEE. Trimming took off 4 bases at V and 6 bases at J, with 13 bases between the two ends. The CDR3, as DNA: TGTGCCAGCAGCCCAGGGTCGTTCGATGAAAAACTGTTTTTT. Its protein product is CASSPGSFDEKLFF.

The gene calls are TRBV7-2 and TRBJ1-2, with TRBD1 matching 9 bases. The V gene end was trimmed by 6 bases and the J gene end by 4 bases; junction bases not matched to a gene: 9. The CDR3 covers 15 residues. CDR1 is SGHTA and CDR2 is FQGNSA in the germline V gene. DNA of the CDR3: TGTGCCAGCAGTCCTACAGGGGGCCCTTCCTATGGCTACACCTTC. Amino acids: CASSPTGGPSYGYTF. The whole variable domain, filled in from reference TRBV7-2 and TRBJ1-2, reads GAGVSQSPSNKVTEKGKDVELRCDPISGHTALYWYRQSLGQGLEFLIYFQGNSAPDKSGLPSDRFSAERTGGSVSTLTIQRTQQEDSAVYLCASSPTGGPSYGYTFGSGTRLTVV.

The V call is TRBV11-2, the J call TRBJ1-1; TRBD1 might be the D (6 bases). Trimming took 2 bases from V and 1 from J, leaving 11 bases between them. The CDR3 covers 15 residues. Germline V gene lookup returns CDR1 SGHAT and CDR2 FQNNGV. The CDR3 protein is CASSLTDRQNTEAFF. The CDR3 DNA follows: TGTGCCAGCAGCTTAACGGACAGACAGAACACTGAAGCTTTCTTT.

The V call is TRBV7-2, the J call TRBJ1-2, with D unresolved. V was shortened by 5 bases and J by 0 bases, with 7 bases between the two germline ends. The CDR3 is made up of 13 amino acids. The germline V gene encodes CDR1 SGHTA and CDR2 FQGNSA. The CDR3 DNA reads as TGTGCCAGCAGCCATGCAACTAACTATGGCTACACCTTC. This gives the protein CASSHATNYGYTF. Full variable domain (missing parts from reference TRBV7-2 and TRBJ1-2): GAGVSQSPSNKVTEKGKDVELRCDPISGHTALYWYRQSLGQGLEFLIYFQGNSAPDKSGLPSDRFSAERTGGSVSTLTIQRTQQEDSAVYLCASSHATNYGYTFGSGTRLTVV.

The chain carries TRBV5-1 and TRBJ1-1; D not resolved. The germline gives CDR1 SGHRS, CDR2 YFSETQ. Trimming left V 0 bases short and J 3 bases short, with 12 bases between. The CDR3 loop spans 15 amino acids. CDR3 residues: CASSLDHGRYTEAFF. CDR3 bases: TGCGCCAGCAGCTTGGATCACGGGAGGTACACTGAAGCTTTCTTT.